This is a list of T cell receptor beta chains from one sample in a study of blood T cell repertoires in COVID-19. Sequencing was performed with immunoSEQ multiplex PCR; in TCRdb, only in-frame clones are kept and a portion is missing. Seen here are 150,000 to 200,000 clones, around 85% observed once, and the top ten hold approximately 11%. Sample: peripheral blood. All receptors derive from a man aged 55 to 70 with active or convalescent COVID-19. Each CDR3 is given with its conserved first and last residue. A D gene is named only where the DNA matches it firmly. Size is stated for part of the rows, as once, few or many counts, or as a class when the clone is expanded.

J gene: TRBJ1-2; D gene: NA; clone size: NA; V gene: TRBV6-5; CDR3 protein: CASSRTREGYGYTF; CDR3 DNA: TGTGCCAGCAGCAGAACCAGGGAAGGCTATGGCTACACCTTC
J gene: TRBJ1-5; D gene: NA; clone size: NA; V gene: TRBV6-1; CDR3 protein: CASSVTGTGNQPQHF; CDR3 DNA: TGTGCCAGCAGTGTAACAGGTACAGGGAATCAGCCCCAGCATTTT
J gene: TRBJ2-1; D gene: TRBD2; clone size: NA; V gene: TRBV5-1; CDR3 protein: CASSSTRSGRENEQFF; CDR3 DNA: TGCGCCAGCAGCTCGACTCGGAGCGGGAGGGAGAATGAGCAGTTCTTC
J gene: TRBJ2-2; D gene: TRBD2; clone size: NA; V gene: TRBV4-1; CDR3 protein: CASSQDSLAGVGELFF; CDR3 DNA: TGCGCCAGCAGCCAAGATAGCCTAGCGGGGGTCGGGGAGCTGTTTTTT
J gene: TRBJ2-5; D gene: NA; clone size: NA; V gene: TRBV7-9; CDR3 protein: CASSSPEAARETQYF; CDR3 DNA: TGTGCCAGCAGCTCCCCGGAGGCCGCCCGGGAGACCCAGTACTTC
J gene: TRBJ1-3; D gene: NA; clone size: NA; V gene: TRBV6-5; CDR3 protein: CASRPSDNSGNTIYF; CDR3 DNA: TGTGCCAGCAGGCCGTCCGACAACTCTGGAAACACCATATATTTT
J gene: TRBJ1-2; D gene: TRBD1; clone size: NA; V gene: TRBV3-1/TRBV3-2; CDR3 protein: CASSPTGQVGGYTF; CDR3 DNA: TGTGCCAGCAGCCCTACCGGACAGGTGGGTGGCTACACCTTC
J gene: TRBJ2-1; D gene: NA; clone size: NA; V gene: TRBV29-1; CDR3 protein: CSVESGRSYNEQFF; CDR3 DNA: TGCAGCGTTGAGTCGGGTCGCTCCTACAATGAGCAGTTCTTC
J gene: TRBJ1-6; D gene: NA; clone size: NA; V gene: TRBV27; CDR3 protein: CASSLEARANSPLHF; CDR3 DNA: TGTGCCAGCAGTTTAGAGGCCAGGGCAAATTCACCCCTCCACTTT
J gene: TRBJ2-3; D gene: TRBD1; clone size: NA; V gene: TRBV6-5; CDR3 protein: CASSRTGWGTDTQYF; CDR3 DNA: TGTGCCAGCAGCCGGACAGGGTGGGGAACAGATACGCAGTATTTT
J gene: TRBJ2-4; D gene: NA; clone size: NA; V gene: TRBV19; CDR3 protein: CASSITGWDIQYF; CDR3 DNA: TGTGCCAGTAGTATAACAGGGTGGGACATTCAGTACTTC
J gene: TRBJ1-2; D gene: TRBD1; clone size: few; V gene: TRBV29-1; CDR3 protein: CSVGDSFNYGYTF; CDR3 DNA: TGCAGCGTTGGGGACAGCTTCAACTATGGCTACACCTTC
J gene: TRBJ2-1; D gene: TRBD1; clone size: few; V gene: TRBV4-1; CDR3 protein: CASSRSGTGEQFF; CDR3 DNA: TGCGCCAGCAGCCGGTCAGGGACAGGTGAGCAGTTCTTC
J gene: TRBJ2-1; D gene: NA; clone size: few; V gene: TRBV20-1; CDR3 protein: CSASLGPSYNEQFF; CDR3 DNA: TGCAGTGCTAGTCTAGGCCCTTCCTACAATGAGCAGTTCTTC
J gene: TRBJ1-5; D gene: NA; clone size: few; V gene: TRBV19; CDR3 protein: CASSMAGPNQPQHF; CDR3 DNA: TGTGCCAGTAGTATGGCAGGGCCCAATCAGCCCCAGCATTTT
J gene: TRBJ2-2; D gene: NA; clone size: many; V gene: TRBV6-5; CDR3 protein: CASSYWGAGELFF; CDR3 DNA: TGTGCCAGCAGTTACTGGGGCGCCGGGGAGCTGTTTTTT
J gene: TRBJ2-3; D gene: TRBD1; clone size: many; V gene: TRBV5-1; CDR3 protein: CASSSTGQGADTQYF; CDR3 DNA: TGCGCCAGCAGCTCGACGGGACAGGGGGCGGATACGCAGTATTTT
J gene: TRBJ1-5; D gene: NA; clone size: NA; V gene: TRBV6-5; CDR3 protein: CASGTMRGINQPQHF; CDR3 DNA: TGTGCCAGCGGTACCATGCGGGGCATCAATCAGCCCCAGCATTTT
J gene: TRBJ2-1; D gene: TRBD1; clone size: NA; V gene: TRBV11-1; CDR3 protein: CASSPGPGGKFF; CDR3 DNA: TGTGCCAGCAGCCCCGGGCCAGGGGGTAAGTTCTTC
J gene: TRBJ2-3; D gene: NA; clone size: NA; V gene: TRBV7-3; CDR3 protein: CASSPGGTSTDTQYF; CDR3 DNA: TGTGCCAGCAGTCCCGGGGGAACTAGCACAGATACGCAGTATTTT
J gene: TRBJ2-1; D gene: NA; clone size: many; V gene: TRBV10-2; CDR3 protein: CASSLSEAGYEQFF; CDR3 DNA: TGCGCCAGCAGCTTAAGTGAGGCTGGCTATGAGCAGTTCTTC
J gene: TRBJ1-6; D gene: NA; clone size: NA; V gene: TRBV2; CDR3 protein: CASSEEEVSPLHF; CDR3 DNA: TGTGCCAGCAGTGAAGAGGAGGTTTCACCCCTCCACTTT
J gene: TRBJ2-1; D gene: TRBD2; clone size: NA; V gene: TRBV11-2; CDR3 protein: CASSLALAGEHEQFF; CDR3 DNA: TGTGCCAGCAGCTTAGCTCTAGCGGGGGAACATGAGCAGTTCTTC
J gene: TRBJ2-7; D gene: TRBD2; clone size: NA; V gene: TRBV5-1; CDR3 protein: CASDSGTSSEQYF; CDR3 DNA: TGCGCCAGCGACTCCGGGACTAGCTCCGAGCAGTACTTC
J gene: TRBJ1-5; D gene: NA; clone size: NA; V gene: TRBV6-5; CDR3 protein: CASSRQINQPQHF; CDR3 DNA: TGTGCCAGCAGCCGACAGATTAATCAGCCCCAGCATTTT
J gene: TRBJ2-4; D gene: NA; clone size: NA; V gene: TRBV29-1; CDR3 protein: CSASRGGNIQYF; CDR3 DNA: TGCAGCGCCAGTCGGGGTGGCAACATTCAGTACTTC
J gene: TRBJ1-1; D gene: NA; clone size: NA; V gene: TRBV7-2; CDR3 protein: CASSSPGLAFF; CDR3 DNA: TGTGCCAGCAGCTCCCCCGGGTTGGCTTTCTTT
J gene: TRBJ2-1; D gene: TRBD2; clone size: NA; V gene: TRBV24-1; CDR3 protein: CATSEPGLAVNEQFF; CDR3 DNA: TGTGCCACCAGTGAACCGGGACTAGCTGTTAATGAGCAGTTCTTC
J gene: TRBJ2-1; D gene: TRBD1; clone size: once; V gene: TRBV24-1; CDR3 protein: CATSLSGTEPNEQFF; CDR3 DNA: TGTGCCACCAGTCTGTCGGGGACAGAACCCAATGAGCAGTTCTTC
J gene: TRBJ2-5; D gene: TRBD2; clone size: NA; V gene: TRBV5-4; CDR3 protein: CASSYWTSGRGETQYF; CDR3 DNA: TGTGCCAGCAGCTATTGGACTAGCGGGAGGGGAGAGACCCAGTACTTC
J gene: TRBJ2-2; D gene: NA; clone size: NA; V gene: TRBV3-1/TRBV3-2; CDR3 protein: CASSQDGGDAGELFF; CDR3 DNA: TGTGCCAGCAGCCAAGATGGAGGGGATGCCGGGGAGCTGTTTTTT
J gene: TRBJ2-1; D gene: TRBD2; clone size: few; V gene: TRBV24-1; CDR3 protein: CATSDSSGRAGYNEQFF; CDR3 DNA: TGTGCCACCAGTGATAGTAGCGGGAGGGCCGGGTACAATGAGCAGTTCTTC
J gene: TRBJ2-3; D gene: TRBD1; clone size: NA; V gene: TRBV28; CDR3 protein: CASSHLGQGIDTQYF; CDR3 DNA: TGTGCCAGCAGTCATCTCGGACAGGGGATAGATACGCAGTATTTT
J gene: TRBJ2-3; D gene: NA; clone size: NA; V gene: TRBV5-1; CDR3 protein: CASSLILVDTDTQYF; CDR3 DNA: TGCGCCAGCAGCTTGATCCTAGTTGACACAGATACGCAGTATTTT
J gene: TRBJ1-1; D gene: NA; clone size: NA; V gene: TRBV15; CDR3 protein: CATSRVEGQGTEAFF; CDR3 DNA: TGTGCCACCAGCAGAGTAGAGGGCCAAGGCACTGAAGCTTTCTTT
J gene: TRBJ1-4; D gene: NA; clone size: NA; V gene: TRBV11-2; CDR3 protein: CASSFGRLNEKLFF; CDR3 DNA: TGTGCCAGCAGCTTCGGTCGCCTGAATGAAAAACTGTTTTTT
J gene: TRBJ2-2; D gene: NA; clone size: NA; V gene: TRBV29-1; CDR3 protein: CSAETTNTGELFF; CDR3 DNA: TGCAGCGCCGAGACTACCAACACCGGGGAGCTGTTTTTT
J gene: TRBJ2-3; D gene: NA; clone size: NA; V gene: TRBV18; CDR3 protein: CARRRRDFTDTQYF; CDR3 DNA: TGTGCCAGACGTCGTCGGGACTTCACGGATACGCAGTATTTT
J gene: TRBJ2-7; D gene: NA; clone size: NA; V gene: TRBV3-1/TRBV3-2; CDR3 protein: CASSPPRGEQYF; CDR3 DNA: TGTGCCAGCAGCCCTCCCCGGGGAGAGCAGTACTTC
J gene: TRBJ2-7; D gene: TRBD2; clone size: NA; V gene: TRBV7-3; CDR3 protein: CASSPQSGGGPYEQYF; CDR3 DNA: TGTGCCAGCAGCCCACAGAGCGGGGGTGGCCCCTACGAGCAGTACTTC
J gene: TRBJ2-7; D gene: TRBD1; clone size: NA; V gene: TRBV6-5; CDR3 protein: CATTGTGSWEQYF; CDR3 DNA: TGTGCCACCACCGGGACAGGTTCATGGGAGCAGTACTTC